This T cell receptor beta chain was captured in a study of ipilimumab plus nivolumab after autologous stem cell transplantation. About the research overall: The DLBCL cohort had primary refractory and relapsed disease, with 18-month progression-free survival of about 86% and 29%. General study findings and limits: Per the authors, repertoire, Treg and microbiota data justify further study.

Sequencing was performed with immunoSEQ multiplex PCR; in TCRdb, only in-frame clones are kept and a portion is missing. Of 10,000 to 15,000 clones in the sample, about three quarters are singletons; the top ten hold over 15%. A word on this clone: Its matching antigen is unknown. Other DNA sequences in the same sample also yield this CDR3.

Checkpoint therapy with ipilimumab 1 mg/kg began 14 to 28 days after transplant. Patients received nivolumab 3 mg/kg at weeks 1, 4, 7, 10, then fortnightly to week 26. The CDR3 runs 14 residues. V was pared by 0 bases and J by 1 base, with 0 bases of the junction left unmatched. Per the germline V gene, CDR1 is SGHRS and CDR2 is YFSETQ. Sequenced here: PBMCs, sampled in a trial of ipilimumab plus nivolumab as post-transplant consolidation. The receptor was derived from a male donor with diffuse large B-cell lymphoma. This chain uses TRBV5-1 with TRBJ1-1, with 7 bases matching TRBD1. As DNA, the CDR3 is TGCGCCAGCAGCTTGGGGACAGGGAACACTGAAGCTTTCTTT. Its translation: CASSLGTGNTEAFF.